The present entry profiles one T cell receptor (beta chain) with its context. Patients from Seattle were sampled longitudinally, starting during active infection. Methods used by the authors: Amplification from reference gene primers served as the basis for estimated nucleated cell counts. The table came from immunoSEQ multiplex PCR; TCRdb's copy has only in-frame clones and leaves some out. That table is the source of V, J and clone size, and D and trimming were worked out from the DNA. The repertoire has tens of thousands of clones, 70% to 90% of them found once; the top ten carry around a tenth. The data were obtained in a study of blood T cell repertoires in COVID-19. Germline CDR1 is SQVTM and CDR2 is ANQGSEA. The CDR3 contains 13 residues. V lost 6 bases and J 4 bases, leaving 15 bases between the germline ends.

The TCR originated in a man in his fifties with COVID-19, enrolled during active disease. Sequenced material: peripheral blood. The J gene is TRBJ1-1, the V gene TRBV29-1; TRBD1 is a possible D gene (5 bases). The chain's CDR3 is CSVAVGQGTEAFF. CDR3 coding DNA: TGCAGCGTCGCCGTTGGCCAGGGCACTGAAGCTTTCTTT.